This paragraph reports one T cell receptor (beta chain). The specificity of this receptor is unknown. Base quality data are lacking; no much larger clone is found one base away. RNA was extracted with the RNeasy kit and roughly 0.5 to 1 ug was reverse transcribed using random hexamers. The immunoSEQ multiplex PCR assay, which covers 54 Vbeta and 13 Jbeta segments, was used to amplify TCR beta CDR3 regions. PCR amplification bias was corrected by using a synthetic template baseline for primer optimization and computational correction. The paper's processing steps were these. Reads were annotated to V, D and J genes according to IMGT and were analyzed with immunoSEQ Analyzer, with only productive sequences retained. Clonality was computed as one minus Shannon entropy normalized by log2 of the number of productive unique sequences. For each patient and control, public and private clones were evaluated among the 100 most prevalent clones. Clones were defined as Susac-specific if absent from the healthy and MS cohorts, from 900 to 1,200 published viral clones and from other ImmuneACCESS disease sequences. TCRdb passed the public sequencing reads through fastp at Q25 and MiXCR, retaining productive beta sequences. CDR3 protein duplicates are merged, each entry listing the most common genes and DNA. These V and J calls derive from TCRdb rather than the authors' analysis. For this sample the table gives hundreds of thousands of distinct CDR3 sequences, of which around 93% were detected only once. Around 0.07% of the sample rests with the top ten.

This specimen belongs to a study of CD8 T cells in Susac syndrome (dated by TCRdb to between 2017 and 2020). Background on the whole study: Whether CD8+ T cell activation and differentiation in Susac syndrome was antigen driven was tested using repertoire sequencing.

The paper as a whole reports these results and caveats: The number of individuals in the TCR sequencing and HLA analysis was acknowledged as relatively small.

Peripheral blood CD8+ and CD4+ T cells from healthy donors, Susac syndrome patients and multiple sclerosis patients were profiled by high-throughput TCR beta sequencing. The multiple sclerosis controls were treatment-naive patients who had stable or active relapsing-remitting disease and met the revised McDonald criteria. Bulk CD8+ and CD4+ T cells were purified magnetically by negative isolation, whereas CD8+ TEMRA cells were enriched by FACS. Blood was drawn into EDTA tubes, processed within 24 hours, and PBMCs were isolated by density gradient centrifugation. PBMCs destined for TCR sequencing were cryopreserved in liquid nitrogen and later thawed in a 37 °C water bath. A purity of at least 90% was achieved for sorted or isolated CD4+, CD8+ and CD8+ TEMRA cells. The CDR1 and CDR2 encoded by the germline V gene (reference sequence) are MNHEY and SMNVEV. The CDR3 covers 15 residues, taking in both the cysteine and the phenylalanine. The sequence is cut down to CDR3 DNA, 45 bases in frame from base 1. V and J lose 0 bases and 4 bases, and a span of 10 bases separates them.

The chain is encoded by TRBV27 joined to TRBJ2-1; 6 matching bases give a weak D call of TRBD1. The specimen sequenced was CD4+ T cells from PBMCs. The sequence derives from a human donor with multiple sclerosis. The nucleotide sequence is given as TGTGCCAGCAGTTTATCCTGGACAGTATACAATGAGCAGTTCTTC. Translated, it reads CASSLSWTVYNEQFF.